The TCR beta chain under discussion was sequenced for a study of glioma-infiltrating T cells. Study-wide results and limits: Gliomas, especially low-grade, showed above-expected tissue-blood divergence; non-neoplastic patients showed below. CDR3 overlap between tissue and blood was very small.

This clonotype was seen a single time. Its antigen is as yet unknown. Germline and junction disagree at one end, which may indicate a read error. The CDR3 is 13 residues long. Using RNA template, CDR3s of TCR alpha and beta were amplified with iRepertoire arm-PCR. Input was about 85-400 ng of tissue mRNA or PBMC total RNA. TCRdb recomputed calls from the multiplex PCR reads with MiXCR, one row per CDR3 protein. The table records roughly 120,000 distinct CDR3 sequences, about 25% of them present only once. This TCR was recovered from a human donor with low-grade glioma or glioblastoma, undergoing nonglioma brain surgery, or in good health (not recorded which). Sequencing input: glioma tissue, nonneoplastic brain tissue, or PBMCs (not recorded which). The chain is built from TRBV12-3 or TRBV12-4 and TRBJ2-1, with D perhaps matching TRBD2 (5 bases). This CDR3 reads CASSAGGYNEKFF. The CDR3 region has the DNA TGTGCCAGCAGTGCGGGCGGGTACAATGAGAAGTTCTTC.